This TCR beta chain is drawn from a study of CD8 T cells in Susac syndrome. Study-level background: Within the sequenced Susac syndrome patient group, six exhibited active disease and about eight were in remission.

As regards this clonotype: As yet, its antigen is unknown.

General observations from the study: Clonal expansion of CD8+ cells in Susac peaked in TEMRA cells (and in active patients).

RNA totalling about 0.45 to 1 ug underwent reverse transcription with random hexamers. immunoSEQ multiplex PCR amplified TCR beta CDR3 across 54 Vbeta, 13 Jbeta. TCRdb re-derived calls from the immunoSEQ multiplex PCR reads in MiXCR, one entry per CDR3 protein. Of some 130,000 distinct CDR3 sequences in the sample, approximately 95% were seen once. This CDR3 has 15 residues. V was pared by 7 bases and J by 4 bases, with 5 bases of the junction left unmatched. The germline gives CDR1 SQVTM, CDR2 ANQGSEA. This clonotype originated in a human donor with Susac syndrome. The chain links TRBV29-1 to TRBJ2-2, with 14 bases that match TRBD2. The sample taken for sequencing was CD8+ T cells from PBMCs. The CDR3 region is CSAYGTSGSTGELFF. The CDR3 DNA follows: TGCAGCGCCTACGGGACTAGCGGGAGCACCGGGGAGCTGTTTTTT.